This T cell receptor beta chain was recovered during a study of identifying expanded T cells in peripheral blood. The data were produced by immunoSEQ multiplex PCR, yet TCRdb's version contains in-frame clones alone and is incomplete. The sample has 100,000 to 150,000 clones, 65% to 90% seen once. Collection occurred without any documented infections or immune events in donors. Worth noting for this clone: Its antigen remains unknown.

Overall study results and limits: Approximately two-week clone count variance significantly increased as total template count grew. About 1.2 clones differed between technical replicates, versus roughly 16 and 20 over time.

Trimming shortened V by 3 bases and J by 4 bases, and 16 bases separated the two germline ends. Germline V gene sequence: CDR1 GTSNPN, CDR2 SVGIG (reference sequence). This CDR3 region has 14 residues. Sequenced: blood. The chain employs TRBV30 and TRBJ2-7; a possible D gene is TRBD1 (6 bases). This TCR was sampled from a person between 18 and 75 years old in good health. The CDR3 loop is CAWSDHRVEYEQYF. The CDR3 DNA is TGTGCCTGGAGCGATCACAGGGTTGAATACGAGCAGTACTTC.